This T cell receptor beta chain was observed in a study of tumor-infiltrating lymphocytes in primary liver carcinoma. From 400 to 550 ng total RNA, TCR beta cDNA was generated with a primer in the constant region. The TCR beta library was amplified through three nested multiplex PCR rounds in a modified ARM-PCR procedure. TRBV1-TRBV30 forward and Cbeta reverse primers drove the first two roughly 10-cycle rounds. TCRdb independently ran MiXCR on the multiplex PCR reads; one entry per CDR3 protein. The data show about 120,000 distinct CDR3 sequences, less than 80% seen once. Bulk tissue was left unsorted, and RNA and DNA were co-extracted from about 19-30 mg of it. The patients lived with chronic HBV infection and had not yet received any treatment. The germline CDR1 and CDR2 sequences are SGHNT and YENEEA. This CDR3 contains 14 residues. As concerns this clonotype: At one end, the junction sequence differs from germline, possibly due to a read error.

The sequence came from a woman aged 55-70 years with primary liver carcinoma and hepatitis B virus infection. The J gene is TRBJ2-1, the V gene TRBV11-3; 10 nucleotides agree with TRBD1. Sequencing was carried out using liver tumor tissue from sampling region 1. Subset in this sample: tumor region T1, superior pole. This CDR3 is CASRDRGPYNEQFF. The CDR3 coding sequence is TGTGCTAGCAGAGACAGGGGGCCTTACAATGAGCAGTTCTTC. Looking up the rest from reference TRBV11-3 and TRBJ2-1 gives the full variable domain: EAGVVQSPRYKIIEKKQPVAFWCNPISGHNTLYWYLQNLGQGPELLIRYENEEAVDDSQLPKDRFSAERLKGVDSTLKIQPAELGDSAVYLCASRDRGPYNEQFFGPGTRLTVL.